A selection of T cell receptor beta chains follows, all from one sample in a study of blood T cells in healthy people across ages. Each CDR3 protein gets one entry after TCRdb re-called the 5' RACE reads with MiXCR. The repertoire holds approximately 770,000 distinct CDR3 sequences, with 58% as singletons. Sequencing was done on a sample of blood. The receptors originated from a young man in good health. Both conserved end residues are part of each CDR3. The D gene is left open where the match is weak. Where a row states a size, it is once, few, many or the class of an expanded clone; other rows omit it.

D,size,J,V,CDR3,DNA
.,.,TRBJ1-1,TRBV28,CASSPIGRMNTEAFF,TGTGCCAGCAGTCCGATCGGCCGGATGAACACTGAAGCTTTCTTT
.,few,TRBJ1-2,TRBV9,CASSADGWGYGYTF,TGTGCCAGCAGCGCGGACGGATGGGGCTATGGCTACACCTTC
TRBD2,many,TRBJ2-7,TRBV20-1,CSASDTSGGSGEQYF,TGCAGTGCTAGCGACACTAGCGGGGGGTCGGGCGAGCAGTACTTC
.,many,TRBJ2-3,TRBV12-3/TRBV12-4,CASSFGVTGDTQYF,TGTGCCAGCAGTTTCGGAGTGACCGGAGATACGCAGTATTTT
.,few,TRBJ1-2,TRBV20-1,CSARARGGIYGYTF,TGCAGTGCTAGAGCCCGAGGGGGGATCTATGGCTACACCTTC
TRBD1,.,TRBJ2-7,TRBV27,CASKGTGRKEQYF,TGTGCCAGCAAGGGGACAGGTCGTAAGGAGCAGTACTTC
TRBD2,.,TRBJ2-1,TRBV20-1,CSLIPIGLADNEQFF,TGCAGTCTTATCCCCATAGGACTAGCGGACAATGAGCAGTTCTTC
TRBD1,.,TRBJ1-2,TRBV7-9,CASRAGTGEGYTF,TGTGCCAGCAGGGCCGGGACAGGGGAAGGCTACACCTTC
TRBD1,.,TRBJ2-3,TRBV20-1,CSAGTGLYTQYF,TGCAGTGCAGGGACAGGCCTCTATACGCAGTATTTT
.,few,TRBJ2-5,TRBV7-9,CASSPGDRGLQETQYF,TGTGCCAGCAGCCCGGGGGATCGTGGACTCCAAGAGACCCAGTACTTC
.,few,TRBJ2-7,TRBV9,CASSVRPYYEQYF,TGTGCCAGCAGCGTACGGCCCTACTACGAGCAGTACTTC
TRBD2,.,TRBJ2-7,TRBV7-9,CASSALAGGTEQYF,TGTGCCAGCAGCGCACTAGCGGGGGGGACTGAGCAGTACTTC
.,.,TRBJ2-5,TRBV27,CASSRRSEETQYF,TGTGCCAGCAGCCGCCGTTCCGAAGAGACCCAGTACTTC
.,.,TRBJ1-4,TRBV6-1,CASSERGTNEKLFF,TGTGCCAGCAGTGAACGGGGGACTAATGAAAAACTGTTTTTT
TRBD1,.,TRBJ1-4,TRBV6-1,CASSADRGRQEKLFF,TGTGCCAGCAGTGCCGACAGGGGTCGACAAGAAAAACTGTTTTTT
.,.,TRBJ2-1,TRBV5-1,CASSLVAAHEQFF,TGCGCCAGCAGCTTGGTTGCGGCCCACGAGCAGTTCTTC
.,.,TRBJ2-7,TRBV6-6,CASSDRGGPYEQYF,TGTGCCAGCAGCGACCGCGGGGGCCCCTACGAGCAGTACTTC
.,.,TRBJ2-1,TRBV12-3/TRBV12-4,CASSFTGLSYNEQFF,TGTGCCAGCAGTTTTACAGGGCTCTCCTACAATGAGCAGTTCTTC
.,.,TRBJ2-3,TRBV7-2,CASTWRRSRTDTQYF,TGTGCCAGCACCTGGCGCCGTTCCCGCACAGATACGCAGTATTTT
.,.,TRBJ2-1,TRBV4-3,CASSHPSGRGPSYNEQFF,TGCGCCAGCAGCCACCCCTCAGGTCGAGGTCCCTCCTACAATGAGCAGTTCTTC
.,.,TRBJ1-2,TRBV7-2,CASSPQTDFYGYTF,TGTGCCAGCAGCCCCCAGACAGATTTCTATGGCTACACCTTC
.,few,TRBJ2-7,TRBV4-2,CASSQFTAFYEQYF,TGTGCCAGCAGCCAATTTACGGCCTTCTACGAGCAGTACTTC
.,once,TRBJ2-5,TRBV7-6,CASSLIGTTEETQYF,TGTGCCAGCAGCTTAATTGGGACGACGGAAGAGACCCAGTACTTC
.,.,TRBJ2-5,TRBV6-2/TRBV6-3,CASSYGANPETQYF,TGTGCCAGCAGTTACGGAGCGAACCCGGAGACCCAGTACTTC
.,.,TRBJ2-7,TRBV7-2,CASSLPTGTHEQYF,TGTGCCAGCAGCTTACCCACAGGGACGCACGAGCAGTACTTC
TRBD1,.,TRBJ1-5,TRBV7-9,CASSLAHGTGNQPQHF,TGTGCCAGCAGCTTAGCGCACGGGACAGGGAATCAGCCCCAGCATTTT
.,.,TRBJ2-7,TRBV5-1,CAGSLPKNGHQNLLEQYF,TGCGCCGGCAGCCTCCCAAAGAACGGACACCAAAATCTCCTCGAGCAGTACTTC
.,.,TRBJ1-1,TRBV5-1,CASTGPGDGTEAFF,TGCGCCAGCACGGGGCCAGGGGATGGGACTGAAGCTTTCTTT
TRBD2,many,TRBJ2-1,TRBV29-1,CSVGTSRGEQFF,TGCAGCGTTGGGACTAGCCGAGGGGAGCAGTTCTTC
.,.,TRBJ2-1,TRBV30,CAWSVLGGADNEQFF,TGTGCCTGGAGTGTACTGGGGGGCGCAGACAATGAGCAGTTCTTC
TRBD2,.,TRBJ2-1,TRBV20-1,CSARFGRALYYNEQFF,TGCAGTGCTAGGTTCGGGAGGGCCCTCTACTACAATGAGCAGTTCTTC
.,few,TRBJ2-7,TRBV7-9,CASSPRETNEQYF,TGTGCCAGCAGCCCGCGGGAAACTAACGAGCAGTACTTC
TRBD1,once,TRBJ2-7,TRBV5-4,CASSGRTGGFEQYF,TGTGCCAGCAGCGGCAGGACAGGGGGGTTCGAGCAGTACTTC
.,.,TRBJ2-3,TRBV6-2/TRBV6-3,CATQLSSTDTQYF,TGTGCCACCCAGCTCTCTAGCACAGATACGCAGTATTTT
.,.,TRBJ1-2,TRBV11-2,CASSLTGKGYTF,TGTGCCAGCAGCTTAACAGGGAAGGGCTACACCTTC
TRBD2,.,TRBJ2-3,TRBV20-1,CSAKIVPAGLPDTQYF,TGCAGTGCTAAAATAGTACCAGCGGGGTTGCCAGATACGCAGTATTTT
.,.,TRBJ2-7,TRBV12-3/TRBV12-4,CASTMGHFYEQYF,TGTGCCAGCACCATGGGACACTTCTACGAGCAGTACTTC
TRBD2,.,TRBJ2-1,TRBV6-2/TRBV6-3,CAAADSGAIYNEQFF,TGTGCCGCGGCAGACAGCGGGGCTATATACAATGAGCAGTTCTTC
.,.,TRBJ1-2,TRBV5-1,CASSAGLPYGYTF,TGCGCCAGCAGCGCGGGACTCCCCTATGGCTACACCTTC
.,few,TRBJ1-2,TRBV20-1,CSAEKEPLANYGYTF,TGCAGTGCCGAGAAGGAGCCTCTAGCTAACTATGGCTACACCTTC
TRBD1,few,TRBJ1-2,TRBV7-2,CASSLTGGQQGGYTF,TGTGCCAGCAGCTTAACAGGGGGTCAACAAGGAGGCTACACCTTC
.,.,TRBJ2-7,TRBV29-1,CSVGEKVGSCEQYF,TGCAGCGTTGGCGAGAAGGTTGGCTCCTGCGAGCAGTACTTC
.,few,TRBJ2-1,TRBV24-1,CATSDTYNEQFF,TGTGCCACCAGTGACACCTACAATGAGCAGTTCTTC
.,.,TRBJ2-3,TRBV6-5,CASSYSKPGPTDTQYF,TGTGCCAGCAGTTACTCGAAGCCGGGGCCCACAGATACGCAGTATTTT
.,.,TRBJ1-5,TRBV7-2,CASSTQSGEGQPQHF,TGTGCCAGCAGCACCCAGTCAGGGGAGGGGCAGCCCCAGCATTTT
.,few,TRBJ2-1,TRBV5-1,CASSLAESGQFF,TGCGCCAGCAGCTTGGCCGAGAGTGGGCAGTTCTTC
TRBD1,few,TRBJ2-5,TRBV28,CASSQRTGAETQYF,TGTGCCAGCAGCCAAAGGACAGGGGCAGAGACCCAGTACTTC
TRBD1,.,TRBJ1-1,TRBV6-5,CASSRGQGTEAFF,TGTGCCAGCAGCAGGGGACAGGGCACTGAAGCTTTCTTT